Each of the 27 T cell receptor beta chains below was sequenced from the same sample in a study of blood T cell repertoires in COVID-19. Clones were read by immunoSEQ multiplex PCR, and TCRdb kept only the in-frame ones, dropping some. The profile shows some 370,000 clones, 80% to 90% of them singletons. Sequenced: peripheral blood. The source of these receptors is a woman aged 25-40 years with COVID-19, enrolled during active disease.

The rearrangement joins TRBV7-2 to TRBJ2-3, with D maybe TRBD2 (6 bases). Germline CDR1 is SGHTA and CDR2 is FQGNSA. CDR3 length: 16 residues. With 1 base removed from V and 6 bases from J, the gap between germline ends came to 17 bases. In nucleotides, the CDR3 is TGTGCCAGCAGCTTAGGATGGGGAGGCCTCCCGGATACGCAGTATTTT. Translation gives CASSLGWGGLPDTQYF.

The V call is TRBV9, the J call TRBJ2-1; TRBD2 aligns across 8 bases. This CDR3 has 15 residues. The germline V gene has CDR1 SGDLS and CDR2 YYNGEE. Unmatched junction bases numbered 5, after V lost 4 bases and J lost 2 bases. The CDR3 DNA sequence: TGTGCCAGCAGCCTTAGCGGGGCCCCCTACAATGAGCAGTTCTTC. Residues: CASSLSGAPYNEQFF.

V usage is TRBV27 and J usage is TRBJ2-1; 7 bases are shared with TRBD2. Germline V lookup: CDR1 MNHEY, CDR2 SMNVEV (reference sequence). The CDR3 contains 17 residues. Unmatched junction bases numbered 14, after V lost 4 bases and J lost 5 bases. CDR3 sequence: CASSSTSARALNNEQFF. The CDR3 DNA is TGTGCCAGCAGTTCAACTAGCGCAAGAGCCCTTAACAATGAGCAGTTCTTC.

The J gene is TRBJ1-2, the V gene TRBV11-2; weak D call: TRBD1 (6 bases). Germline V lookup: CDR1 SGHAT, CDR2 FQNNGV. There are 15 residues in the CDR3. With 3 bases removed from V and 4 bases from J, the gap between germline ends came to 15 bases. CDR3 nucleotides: TGTGCCAGCAGCTTTAGCAGGGGAAGGAGCTATGGCTACACCTTC. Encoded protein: CASSFSRGRSYGYTF.

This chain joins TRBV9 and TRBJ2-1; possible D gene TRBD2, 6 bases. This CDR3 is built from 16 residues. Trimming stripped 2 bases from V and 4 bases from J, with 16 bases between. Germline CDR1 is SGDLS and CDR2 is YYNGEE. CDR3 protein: CASSVALTSRYNEQFF. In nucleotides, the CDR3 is TGTGCCAGCAGCGTTGCCCTTACTAGCAGATACAATGAGCAGTTCTTC.

CDR3 nucleotide sequence: TGTGCCAGCAGCGGACATCCCAAGTCGGAGACCCAGTACTTC. It codes for CASSGHPKSETQYF. The V gene is TRBV27, the J gene TRBJ2-5, with D maybe TRBD1 (5 bases). Germline loops: CDR1 MNHEY, CDR2 SMNVEV (reference sequence). The CDR3 contains 14 residues. The V end was cut by 6 bases, the J end by 5 bases, with 16 bases between.

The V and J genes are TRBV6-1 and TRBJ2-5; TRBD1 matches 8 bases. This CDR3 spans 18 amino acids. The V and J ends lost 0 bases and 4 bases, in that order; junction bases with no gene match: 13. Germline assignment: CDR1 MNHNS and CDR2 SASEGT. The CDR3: CASSEALTGAARGETQYF. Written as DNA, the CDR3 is TGTGCCAGCAGTGAAGCCCTGACAGGGGCAGCTAGAGGAGAGACCCAGTACTTC.

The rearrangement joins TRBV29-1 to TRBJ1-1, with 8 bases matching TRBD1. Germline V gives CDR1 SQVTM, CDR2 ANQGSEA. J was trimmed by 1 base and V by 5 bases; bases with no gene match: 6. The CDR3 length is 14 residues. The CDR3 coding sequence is TGCAGCGTTACCGGCGGGACAGGGAACACTGAAGCTTTCTTT. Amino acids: CSVTGGTGNTEAFF.

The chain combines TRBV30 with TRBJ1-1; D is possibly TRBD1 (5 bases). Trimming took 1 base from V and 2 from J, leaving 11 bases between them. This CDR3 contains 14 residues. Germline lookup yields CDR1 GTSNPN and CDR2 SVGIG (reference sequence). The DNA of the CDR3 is TGTGCCTGGAGTGGCGGGGACGGAAACACTGAAGCTTTCTTT. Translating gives CAWSGGDGNTEAFF.

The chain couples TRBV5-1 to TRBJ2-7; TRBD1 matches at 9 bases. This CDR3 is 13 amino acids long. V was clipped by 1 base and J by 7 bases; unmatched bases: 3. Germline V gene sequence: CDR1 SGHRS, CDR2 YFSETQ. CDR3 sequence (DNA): TGCGCCAGCAGCTTGAACAGGGGGCAGGAGCAGTACTTC. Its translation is CASSLNRGQEQYF.

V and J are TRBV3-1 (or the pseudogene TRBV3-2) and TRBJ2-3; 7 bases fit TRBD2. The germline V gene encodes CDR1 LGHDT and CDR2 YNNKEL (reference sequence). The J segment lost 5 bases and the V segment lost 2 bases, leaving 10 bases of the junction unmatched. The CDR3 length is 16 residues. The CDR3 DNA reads TGTGCCAGCAGCCAAATCGGTGGCGGGAGTAAAGATACGCAGTATTTT. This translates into CASSQIGGGSKDTQYF.

The CDR3 coding sequence is TGCGCCAGCAGCCAAGATGAAGAGGGAGTGGATACGCAGTATTTT. It encodes CASSQDEEGVDTQYF. V and J are TRBV4-3 and TRBJ2-3; possibly TRBD2 for D (5 bases). Trimming stripped 0 bases from V and 6 bases from J, with 13 bases between. The CDR3 is 15 amino acids. Germline V gene sequence: CDR1 LGHNA, CDR2 YSLEER.

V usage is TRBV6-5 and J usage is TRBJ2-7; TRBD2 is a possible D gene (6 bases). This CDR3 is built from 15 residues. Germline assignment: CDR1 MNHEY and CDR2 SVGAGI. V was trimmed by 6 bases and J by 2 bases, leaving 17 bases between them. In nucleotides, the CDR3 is TGTGCCAGCAGCCAGCCCGGAGCGGGTGCCTACGAGCAGTACTTC. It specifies CASSQPGAGAYEQYF.

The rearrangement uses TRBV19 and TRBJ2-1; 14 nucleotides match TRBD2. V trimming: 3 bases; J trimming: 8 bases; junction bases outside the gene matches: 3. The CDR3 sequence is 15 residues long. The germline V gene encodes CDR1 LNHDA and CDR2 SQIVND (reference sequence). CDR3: CASSMGLAGVDEQFF. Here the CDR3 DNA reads TGTGCCAGTAGTATGGGACTAGCGGGAGTGGATGAGCAGTTCTTC.

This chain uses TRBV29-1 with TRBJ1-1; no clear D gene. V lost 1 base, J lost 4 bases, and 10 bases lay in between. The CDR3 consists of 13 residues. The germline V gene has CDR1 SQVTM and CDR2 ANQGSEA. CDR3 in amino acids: CSVEVGGGTEAFF. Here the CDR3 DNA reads TGCAGCGTTGAAGTCGGCGGCGGCACTGAAGCTTTCTTT.

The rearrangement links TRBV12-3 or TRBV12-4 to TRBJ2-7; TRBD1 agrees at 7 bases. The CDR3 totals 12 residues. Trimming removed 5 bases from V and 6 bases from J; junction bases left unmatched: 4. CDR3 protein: CASSPTGAEQYF. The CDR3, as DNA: TGTGCCAGCAGTCCTACAGGGGCCGAGCAGTACTTC.

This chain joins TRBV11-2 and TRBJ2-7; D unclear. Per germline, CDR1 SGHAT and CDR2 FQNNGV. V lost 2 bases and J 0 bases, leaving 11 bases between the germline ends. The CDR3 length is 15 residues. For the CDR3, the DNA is TGTGCCAGCAGCTTATTAGGAGCGAACTCCTACGAGCAGTACTTC. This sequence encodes CASSLLGANSYEQYF.

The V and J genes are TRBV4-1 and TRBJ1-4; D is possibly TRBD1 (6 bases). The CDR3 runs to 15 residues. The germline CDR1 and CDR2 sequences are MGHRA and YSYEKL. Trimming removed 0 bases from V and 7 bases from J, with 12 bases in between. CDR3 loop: CASSQDAGAGEKLFF. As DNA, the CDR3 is TGCGCCAGCAGCCAAGATGCAGGGGCAGGTGAAAAACTGTTTTTT.

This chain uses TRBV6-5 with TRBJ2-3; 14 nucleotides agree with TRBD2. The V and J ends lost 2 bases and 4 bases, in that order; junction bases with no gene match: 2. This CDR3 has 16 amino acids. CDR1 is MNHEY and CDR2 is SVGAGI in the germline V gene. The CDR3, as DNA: TGTGCCAGCAGTTACGGGACTAGCGGGAGAGCAGATACGCAGTATTTT. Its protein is CASSYGTSGRADTQYF.

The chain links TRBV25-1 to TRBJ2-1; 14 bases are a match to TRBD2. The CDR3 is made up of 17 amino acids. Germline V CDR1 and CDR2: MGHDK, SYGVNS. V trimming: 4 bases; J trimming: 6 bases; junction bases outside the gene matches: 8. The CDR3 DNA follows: TGTGCCAGCAGTGCCAGGGGACTAGCGGGAGTAGTCAATGAGCAGTTCTTC. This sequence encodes CASSARGLAGVVNEQFF.

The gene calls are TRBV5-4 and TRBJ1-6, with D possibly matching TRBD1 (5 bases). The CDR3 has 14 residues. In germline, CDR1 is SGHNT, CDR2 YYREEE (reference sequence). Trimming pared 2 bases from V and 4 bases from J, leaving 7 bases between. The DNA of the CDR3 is TGTGCCAGCAGCTTAAGGGGATATAATTCACCCCTCCACTTT. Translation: CASSLRGYNSPLHF.

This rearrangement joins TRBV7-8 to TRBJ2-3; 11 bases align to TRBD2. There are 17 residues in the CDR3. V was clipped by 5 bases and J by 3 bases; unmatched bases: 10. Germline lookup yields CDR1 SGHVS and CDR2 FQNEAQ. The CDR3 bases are TGTGCCAGCAGCAGATTTGGGACTAGCGGACAAACAGATACGCAGTATTTT. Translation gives CASSRFGTSGQTDTQYF.

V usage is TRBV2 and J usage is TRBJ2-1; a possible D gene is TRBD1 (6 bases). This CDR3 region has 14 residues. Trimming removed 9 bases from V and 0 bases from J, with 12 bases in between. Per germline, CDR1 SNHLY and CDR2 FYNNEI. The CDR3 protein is CASGQSSSYNEQFF. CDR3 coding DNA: TGTGCCAGTGGACAGTCAAGCTCCTACAATGAGCAGTTCTTC. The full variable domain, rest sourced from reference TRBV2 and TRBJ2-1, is EPEVTQTPSHQVTQMGQEVILRCVPISNHLYFYWYRQILGQKVEFLVSFYNNEISEKSEIFDDQFSVERPDGSNFTLKIRSTKLEDSAMYFCASGQSSSYNEQFFGPGTRLTVL.

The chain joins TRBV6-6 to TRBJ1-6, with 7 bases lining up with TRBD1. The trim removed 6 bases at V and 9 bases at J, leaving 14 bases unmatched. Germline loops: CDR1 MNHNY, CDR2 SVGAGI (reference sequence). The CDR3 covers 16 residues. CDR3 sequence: CASSQTGASSGSPLHF. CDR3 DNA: TGTGCCAGCAGCCAAACAGGGGCCTCCTCGGGTTCACCCCTCCACTTT.

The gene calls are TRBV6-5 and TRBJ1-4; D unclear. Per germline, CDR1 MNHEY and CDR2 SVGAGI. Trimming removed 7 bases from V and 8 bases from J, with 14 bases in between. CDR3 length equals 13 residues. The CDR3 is CASNRGGKEKLFF. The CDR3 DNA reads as TGTGCCAGCAATCGGGGTGGGAAGGAAAAACTGTTTTTT.

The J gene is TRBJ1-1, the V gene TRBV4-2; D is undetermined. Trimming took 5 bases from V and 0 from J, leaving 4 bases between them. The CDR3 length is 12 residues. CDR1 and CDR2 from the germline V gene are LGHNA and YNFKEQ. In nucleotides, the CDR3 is TGTGCCAGCAGCGGCATGAACACTGAAGCTTTCTTT. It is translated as CASSGMNTEAFF.

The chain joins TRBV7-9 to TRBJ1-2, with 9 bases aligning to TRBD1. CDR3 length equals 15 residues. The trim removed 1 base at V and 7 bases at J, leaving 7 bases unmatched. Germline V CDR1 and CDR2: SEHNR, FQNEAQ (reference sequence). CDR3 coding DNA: TGTGCCAGCAGCTTAGGGGGACAGGGTTTTGGTGGCTACACCTTC. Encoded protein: CASSLGGQGFGGYTF.